This T cell receptor beta chain was sequenced for a study of T cell responses to AZD1222 COVID-19 vaccine. Study-wide points: Possibly, clonal diversity was underestimated; donors were largely white British and included more females.

Data came from immunoSEQ multiplex PCR; TCRdb stores just in-frame clones and leaves some out. The sample contains approximately 100,000 clones, more than 90% of which appear only once. The trim removed 4 bases at V and 4 bases at J, leaving 4 bases unmatched. Germline CDR1 LNHNV, CDR2 YYDKDF (reference sequence). This CDR3 region has 14 residues. This clone was recorded once. No antigen is known for it. The V call is TRBV15, the J call TRBJ2-7, with 10 bases fitting TRBD1. The sequence was collected from an adult in good health. The specimen was peripheral blood, collected on day 0 of AZD1222 vaccination. CDR3 sequence reads: CATSIGQGGYEQYF. CDR3 DNA: TGTGCCACCAGCATTGGACAGGGGGGTTACGAGCAGTACTTC.